This entry is about one T cell receptor beta chain. The CDR3 spans 14 residues. Trimming took 6 bases from V and 4 from J; bases not matched to a gene: 6. The germline gives CDR1 SGHDN, CDR2 FVKESK. These data originate in a study of blood T cell repertoires in COVID-19. Profiled with immunoSEQ multiplex PCR; TCRdb holds only in-frame clones, not every one. The sample holds 45,000 to 55,000 clones; roughly 79% are singletons and the top ten take 15%. This TCR was sampled from a human donor with active or convalescent COVID-19. The donor label of this sample is uncertain. The chain combines TRBV14 with TRBJ2-5; 9 bases fit TRBD2. Sequencing input: peripheral blood. The CDR3 sequence is CASRHSGSGETQYF. DNA of the CDR3: TGTGCCAGCAGACATAGCGGGAGTGGAGAGACCCAGTACTTC.